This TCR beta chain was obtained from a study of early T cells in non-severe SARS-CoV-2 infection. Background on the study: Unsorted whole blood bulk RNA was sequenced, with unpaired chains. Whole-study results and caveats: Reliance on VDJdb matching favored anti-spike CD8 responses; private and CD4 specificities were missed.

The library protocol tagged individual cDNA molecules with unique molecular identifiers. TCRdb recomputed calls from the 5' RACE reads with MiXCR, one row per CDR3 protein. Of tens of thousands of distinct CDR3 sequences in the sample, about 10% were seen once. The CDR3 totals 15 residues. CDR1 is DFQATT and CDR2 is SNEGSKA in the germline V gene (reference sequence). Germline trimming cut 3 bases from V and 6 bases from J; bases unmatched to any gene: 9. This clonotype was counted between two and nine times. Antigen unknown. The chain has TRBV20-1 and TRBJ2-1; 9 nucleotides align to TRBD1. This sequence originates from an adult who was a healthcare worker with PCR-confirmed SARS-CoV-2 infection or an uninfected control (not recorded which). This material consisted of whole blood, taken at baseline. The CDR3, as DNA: TGCAGTGCTAGCTCGGACAGGGGTTCGGGCAATGAGCAGTTCTTC. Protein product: CSASSDRGSGNEQFF.